Listed here are 12 T cell receptor beta chains from one sample, sequenced in a study of cytomegalovirus exposure and HLA in healthy donors. Researchers ran the PCR with 60 Vbeta and 13 Jbeta primers. Sequenced by immunoSEQ multiplex PCR; TCRdb stores in-frame clones only, minus some. Among about 130,000 clones listed, about two thirds were seen once. The sample comprised PBMCs. The receptors shown here come from a man aged 25-40 years in good health and CMV-seronegative.

The rearrangement links TRBV2 to TRBJ1-2, with 7 bases that match TRBD1. Germline V gene data show CDR1 as SNHLY and CDR2 as FYNNEI. The V and J ends lost 6 bases and 1 base, in that order; junction bases with no gene match: 2. The CDR3 length is 13 residues. In DNA, the CDR3 is TGTGCCAGCAGCGGGGACAGTAACTATGGCTACACCTTC. This translates into CASSGDSNYGYTF.

V gene TRBV5-1 combines with J gene TRBJ1-2; D may be TRBD1 (6 bases). V was pared by 4 bases and J by 4 bases, with 14 bases between. Per germline, CDR1 SGHRS and CDR2 YFSETQ. The CDR3 is made up of 14 amino acids. Written as DNA, the CDR3 is TGCGCCAGCAGCGGTACAGGGTTTGTCTATGGCTACACCTTC. As protein: CASSGTGFVYGYTF.

The chain links TRBV5-6 to TRBJ2-5; unclear D gene. Deletions cut 2 bases from V and 1 base from J, with 9 bases between. Germline-derived CDR1 and CDR2 are SGHDT and YYEEEE. The CDR3 runs 14 residues. The CDR3 loop reads CASSFTLVQETQYF. In DNA, the CDR3 is TGTGCCAGCAGCTTTACTCTGGTCCAAGAGACCCAGTACTTC. Looking up the rest from reference TRBV5-6 and TRBJ2-5 gives the full variable domain: DAGVTQSPTHLIKTRGQQVTLRCSPKSGHDTVSWYQQALGQGPQFIFQYYEEEERQRGNFPDRFSGHQFPNYSSELNVNALLLGDSALYLCASSFTLVQETQYFGPGTRLLVL.

The CDR3, as DNA: TGTGCCAGCACCCCACCCGGGACAGCTAACACTGAAGCTTTCTTT. It translates to CASTPPGTANTEAFF. This chain connects TRBV9 to TRBJ1-1, with TRBD1 matching 7 bases. This CDR3 is built from 15 residues. Germline assignment: CDR1 SGDLS and CDR2 YYNGEE. With V trimmed by 6 bases and J by 2 bases, 10 bases remained unmatched.

This chain's CDR3 is CASSPLSSRYGYTF. The CDR3 coding sequence is TGTGCCAGCAGTCCCCTTTCCTCCAGGTATGGCTACACCTTC. The rearrangement links TRBV27 to TRBJ1-2; D not certain. This CDR3 is built from 14 residues. V was clipped by 5 bases and J by 5 bases, with 15 bases between them. From germline, CDR1 is MNHEY and CDR2 SMNVEV (reference sequence).

The gene calls are TRBV6-5 and TRBJ1-1; 7 bases agree with TRBD1. V lost 4 bases and J lost 3; bases outside the gene matches: 5. CDR1 is MNHEY, CDR2 SVGAGI, per germline. The CDR3 runs to 14 residues. CDR3 loop: CASSSGQDHTEAFF. The CDR3 DNA reads as TGTGCCAGCAGTTCTGGACAGGACCACACTGAAGCTTTCTTT.

This chain joins TRBV9 and TRBJ1-2; no definite D call. From germline, CDR1 is SGDLS and CDR2 YYNGEE. The CDR3 is 16 residues long. V was pared by 0 bases and J by 8 bases, with 20 bases between. The CDR3 spells CASSVDPAPLVRGYTF. As DNA, the CDR3 is TGTGCCAGCAGCGTAGATCCAGCGCCTTTGGTTCGAGGCTACACCTTC.

In DNA form, the CDR3 reads TGTGCCAGCAGCTTGTACCGGACTGAAGCTTTCTTT. Translated, it gives CASSLYRTEAFF. The V call is TRBV11-2, the J call TRBJ1-1; D not certain. The germline gives CDR1 SGHAT, CDR2 FQNNGV. Trimming shortened V by 3 bases and J by 5 bases, and 7 bases separated the two germline ends. CDR3 length equals 12 residues.

This clone has a handful of counts. The chain is built from TRBV5-6 and TRBJ2-7; 8 bases align to TRBD1. V gave up 2 bases and J gave up 2 bases; unmatched junction bases: 15. The CDR3 totals 18 residues. From germline, CDR1 is SGHDT and CDR2 YYEEEE. The CDR3 DNA sequence: TGTGCCAGCAGCTTTGTCCCCCTTATGGGGACAGGCACCTACGAGCAGTACTTC. Protein product: CASSFVPLMGTGTYEQYF. Combining the CDR3 with reference TRBV5-6 and TRBJ2-7 gives the whole variable domain DAGVTQSPTHLIKTRGQQVTLRCSPKSGHDTVSWYQQALGQGPQFIFQYYEEEERQRGNFPDRFSGHQFPNYSSELNVNALLLGDSALYLCASSFVPLMGTGTYEQYFGPGTRLTVT.

V and J are TRBV9 and TRBJ2-1, with TRBD2 matching 11 bases. Germline-derived CDR1 and CDR2 are SGDLS and YYNGEE. The CDR3 consists of 15 residues. V was clipped by 3 bases and J by 7 bases; unmatched bases: 6. In nucleotides, the CDR3 is TGTGCCAGCAGCGCCCTGGGGACTAGCGGAAATGAGCAGTTCTTC. The encoded protein is CASSALGTSGNEQFF.

CDR3 loop: CASSIPRLNTEAFF. The CDR3 DNA follows: TGTGCCAGTAGTATCCCGAGATTGAACACTGAAGCTTTCTTT. This chain joins TRBV19 and TRBJ1-1, with D unclear. The CDR3 consists of 14 residues. The V gene lost 3 bases and the J gene lost 0 bases, with 8 bases spanning the gap. CDR1 is LNHDA, CDR2 SQIVND, per germline (reference sequence).

The chain combines TRBV28 with TRBJ1-5; D is possibly TRBD1 (5 bases). Germline assignment: CDR1 MDHEN and CDR2 SYDVKM. The CDR3 loop spans 14 amino acids. V lost 10 bases to trimming and J lost 5 bases, with 18 bases between them. CDR3 residues: CATMPGLGYQPQHF. CDR3 DNA sequence: TGTGCCACCATGCCGGGACTCGGTTATCAGCCCCAGCATTTT.